This entry lists 10 T cell receptor beta chains sequenced from one sample in a study of CD8+CD57+ T cells in acquired aplastic anemia (dated by TCRdb to 2016 to 2018). The patients picked for sequencing were ones in whom flow cytometry had shown an expansion of CD8+CD57+ cells. Sequenced on an Illumina HiSeq 2000. Genomic DNA served as template for TCR beta VDJ combination and CDR3 sequence profiling. Using fastp trimming at Q25 and MiXCR clonotype assembly, TCRdb reanalyzed the public sequencing data and kept in-frame beta chains. Rows matching on CDR3 protein sequence are summarized as one entry with the most common DNA and genes. The sample contains around 200,000 distinct CDR3 sequences, 48% of them found a single time. Of the sample, around 8.8% is held by the ten largest clones. Material for sequencing was sorted CD4+, CD8+, or CD8+CD57+ T cells (not recorded which) from PBMCs. Receptors were obtained from a human donor with aplastic anemia.

This chain links TRBV10-2 with TRBJ1-2, with 11 bases matching TRBD1. This CDR3 has 15 residues. After removal of 3 bases from V and 7 bases from J, the junction contained 7 bases not matched to a gene. Germline-derived CDR1 and CDR2 are WSHSY and SAAADI. The CDR3 DNA follows: TGCGCCAGCAGTGAAGGCTTGGGGACAGGGGGTGGCTACACCTTC. This gives the protein CASSEGLGTGGGYTF.

On this clonotype: One base away lies a much larger clone, so this may be a sequencing read error. The chain employs TRBV4-3 and TRBJ1-1; tentative D call: TRBD1 (5 bases). The CDR3 is 15 amino acids. Trimming removed 4 bases from V and 0 bases from J, with 12 bases in between. The germline CDR1 and CDR2 sequences are LGHNA and YSLEER. The CDR3 nucleotides are TGCGCCAGCAGCCGCCAGGGTGCTGTGAACACTGAAGCTTTCTTT. It specifies CASSRQGAVNTEAFF.

In this sample, this clonotype turned up many times. The gene calls are TRBV7-8 and TRBJ1-5, with D uncertain. The V gene lost 1 base and the J gene lost 2 bases, with 12 bases spanning the gap. CDR3 length: 16 residues. The germline V gene has CDR1 SGHVS and CDR2 FQNEAQ. The CDR3 protein is CASSLEPGQGNQPQHF. In DNA form, the CDR3 reads TGTGCCAGCAGCTTAGAGCCAGGCCAGGGCAATCAGCCCCAGCATTTT. The full variable domain, in which reference TRBV7-8 and TRBJ1-5 provide the parts outside the CDR3, is GAGVSQSPRYKVAKRGQDVALRCDPISGHVSLFWYQQALGQGPEFLTYFQNEAQLDKSGLPSDRFFAERPEGSVSTLKIQRTQQEDSAVYLCASSLEPGQGNQPQHFGDGTRLSIL.

This rearrangement joins TRBV29-1 to TRBJ2-5; 8 bases align to TRBD1. Germline trimming cut 6 bases from V and 1 base from J; bases unmatched to any gene: 7. CDR3 size: 14 residues. The germline CDR1 and CDR2 sequences are SQVTM and ANQGSEA. CDR3 residues: CSVARGTGQETQYF. Written as DNA, the CDR3 is TGCAGCGTAGCTCGTGGGACAGGCCAAGAGACCCAGTACTTC.

The chain links TRBV6-1 to TRBJ2-3; no reliable D call. CDR3 length: 13 amino acids. V shed 5 bases and J shed 2 bases, with 8 bases lying between them. Germline assignment: CDR1 MNHNS and CDR2 SASEGT. Written as DNA, the CDR3 is TGTGCCAGCAGTCCTCACACCACAGATACGCAGTATTTT. Its translation is CASSPHTTDTQYF.

The chain employs TRBV29-1 and TRBJ1-2; 7 bases map to TRBD1. This CDR3 is 11 amino acids long. Germline-derived CDR1 and CDR2 are SQVTM and ANQGSEA. The ends lost 4 bases at V and 6 bases at J; junction bases unmatched: 2. DNA of the CDR3: TGCAGCGTTGGACAGGGTAATGGCTACACCTTC. Its protein product is CSVGQGNGYTF.

This clonotype was observed a few times. This chain uses TRBV9 with TRBJ1-1; TRBD1 is a possible D gene (5 bases). The CDR3 length is 12 residues. Looked up from germline, CDR1 is SGDLS and CDR2 is YYNGEE. The V end lost 4 bases, the J end lost 5 bases, and 9 bases lay between the germline ends. The CDR3 loop reads CASSQRGTEAFF. In DNA, the CDR3 is TGTGCCAGCAGCCAGAGGGGTACTGAAGCTTTCTTT.

A word on this clonotype: Possible read error: a much larger clone is one base away. The rearrangement links TRBV2 to TRBJ1-1; D gene unclear. Germline lookup yields CDR1 SNHLY and CDR2 FYNNEI. This CDR3 has 13 amino acids. The CDR3, as DNA: TGTGCCATCCTAACGGACCTGAACACTGAAGCTCTCTTT. As protein: CAILTDLNTEALF.

As to this clonotype: The final CDR3 position lacks the conserved phenylalanine or tryptophan, pointing to a likely read error. J is TRBJ2-7 and V is TRBV7-8, with 12 bases identical to TRBD1. With V trimmed by 3 bases and J by 7 bases, 7 bases remained unmatched. This CDR3 contains 15 residues. Germline values: CDR1 SGHVS, CDR2 FQNEAQ. CDR3: CASSLGQGAGGEQYS. The CDR3 DNA sequence: TGTGCCAGCAGCTTGGGACAGGGGGCCGGCGGGGAGCAGTACTCC.

The J gene is TRBJ2-1, the V gene TRBV2; 11 bases line up with TRBD2. The ends lost 8 bases at V and 4 bases at J; junction bases unmatched: 4. CDR1 SNHLY and CDR2 FYNNEI come from the germline V gene. The CDR3 spans 14 residues. Here the CDR3 DNA reads TGTGCCAGCGGACTAGCGGGCCCGTACAATGAGCAGTTCTTC. Translation gives CASGLAGPYNEQFF.